This TCR beta chain comes out of a study of cytomegalovirus exposure and HLA in healthy donors. The PCR used 60 Vbeta and 13 Jbeta primers. Libraries were prepared by immunoSEQ multiplex PCR; TCRdb keeps only in-frame clonotypes and omits some of them. This table has around 130,000 clones, more than 75% appearing once. A note on this clone: Its antigen remains unidentified.

The germline V and J ends were trimmed by 0 bases and 2 bases, with 13 bases remaining between them. Per germline, CDR1 LNHDA and CDR2 SQIVND (reference sequence). The CDR3 is 17 amino acids. Whole-study results and caveats: In a later analysis, common viral pathogens appeared linked to several of the most significant clusters. What TCR beta sequences reportedly achieved was accurate prediction of HLA-A and HLA-B alleles in most subjects.

The clonotype originates from a middle-aged man in good health and CMV-seronegative. The sequencing sample was made of PBMCs. The rearrangement joins TRBV19 to TRBJ2-2; possibly TRBD2 for D (7 bases). CDR3 sequence (DNA): TGTGCCAGTAGTATAGATCTAGGGGGGGGAAACACCGGGGAGCTGTTTTTT. The encoded protein is CASSIDLGGGNTGELFF.